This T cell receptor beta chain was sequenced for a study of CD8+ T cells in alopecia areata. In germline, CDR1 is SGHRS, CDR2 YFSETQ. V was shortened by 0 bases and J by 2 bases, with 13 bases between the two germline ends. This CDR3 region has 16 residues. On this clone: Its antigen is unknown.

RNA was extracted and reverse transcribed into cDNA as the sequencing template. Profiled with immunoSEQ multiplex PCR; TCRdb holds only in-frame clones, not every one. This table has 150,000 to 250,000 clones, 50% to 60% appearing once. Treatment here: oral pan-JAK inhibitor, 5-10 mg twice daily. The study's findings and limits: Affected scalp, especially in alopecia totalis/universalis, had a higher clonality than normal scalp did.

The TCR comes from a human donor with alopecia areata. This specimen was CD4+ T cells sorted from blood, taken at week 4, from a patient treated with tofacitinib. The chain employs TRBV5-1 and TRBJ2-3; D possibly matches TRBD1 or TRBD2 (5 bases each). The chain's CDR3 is CASSLAKGRSTDTQYF. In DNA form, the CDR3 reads TGCGCCAGCAGCTTGGCCAAGGGACGCTCCACAGATACGCAGTATTTT.